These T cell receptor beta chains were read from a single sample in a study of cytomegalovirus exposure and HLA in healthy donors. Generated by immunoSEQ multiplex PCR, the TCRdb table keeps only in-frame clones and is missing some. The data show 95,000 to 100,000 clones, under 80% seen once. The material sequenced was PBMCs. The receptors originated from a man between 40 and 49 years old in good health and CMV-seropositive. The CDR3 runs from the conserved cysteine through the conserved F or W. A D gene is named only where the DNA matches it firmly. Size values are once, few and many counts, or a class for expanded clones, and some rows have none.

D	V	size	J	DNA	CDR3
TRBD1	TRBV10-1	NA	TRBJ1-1	TGCGCCAGCAAAGGACAGGTGAACACTGAAGCTTTCTTT	CASKGQVNTEAFF
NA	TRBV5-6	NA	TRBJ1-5	TGTGCCAGCAGCTTGGGCGGGGCCAGCAATCAGCCCCAGCATTTT	CASSLGGASNQPQHF
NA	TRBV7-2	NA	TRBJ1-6	TGTGCCAGCAGCTTCCAGAATTCACCCCTCCACTTT	CASSFQNSPLHF
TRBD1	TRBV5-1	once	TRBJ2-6	TGCGCCAGCAGCCTGGGACAGGGGGCCGGGGCCAACGTCCTGACTTTC	CASSLGQGAGANVLTF
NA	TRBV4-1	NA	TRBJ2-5	TGCGCCAGCAGCCGTAGGGTCAGCGGGCAAGAGACCCAGTACTTC	CASSRRVSGQETQYF
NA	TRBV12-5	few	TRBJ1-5	TGTGCTAGTGGTTTGGGAGGTCAGCCCCAGCATTTT	CASGLGGQPQHF
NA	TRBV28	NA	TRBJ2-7	TGTGCCAGCAGTTTCGCGACCACCGGGACAAGGACGTACGAGCAGTACTTC	CASSFATTGTRTYEQYF
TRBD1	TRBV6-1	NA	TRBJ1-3	TGTGCCAGCAGTGTGGCAGGGGGCTCTGGAAACACCATATATTTT	CASSVAGGSGNTIYF
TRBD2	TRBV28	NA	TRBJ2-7	TGTGCCAGTATACCGGGACTAGCGAATTACGAGCAGTACTTC	CASIPGLANYEQYF
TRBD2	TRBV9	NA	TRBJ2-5	TGTGCCAGCAGCGTGGGGACTAGCGGGGGGGCCGGTGTAGAGACCCAGTACTTC	CASSVGTSGGAGVETQYF
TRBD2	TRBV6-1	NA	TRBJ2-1	TGTGCCAGCAGTGAGACCGCCGTCGGGGGGTCTTTGTATGAGCAGTTCTTC	CASSETAVGGSLYEQFF
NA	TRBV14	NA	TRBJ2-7	TGTGCCAGCAGCCTCCCGGGACATCAGACCTACGAGCAGTACTTC	CASSLPGHQTYEQYF
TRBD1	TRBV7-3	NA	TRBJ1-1	TGTGCCAGCAGCACCTGGACAGGGGTAAAGATGAACACTGAAGCTTTCTTT	CASSTWTGVKMNTEAFF
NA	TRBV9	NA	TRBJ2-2	TGTGCCAGCAGCGCGAGCGGTGACACCGGGGAACTGTTTTTT	CASSASGDTGELFF